The rows below give T cell receptor beta chains drawn from one sample of a study of blood T cell repertoires in COVID-19. Using immunoSEQ multiplex PCR, the repertoire was profiled, and TCRdb retains in-frame clones only, with some absent. The sample has 200,000 to 250,000 clones; 83% are singletons. Sequencing used peripheral blood. These receptors all stem from a human donor in a cohort sampled during active COVID-19. CDR3s include the opening cysteine and the closing phenylalanine or tryptophan. A D gene is named only where the DNA matches it firmly. Clone sizes are given selectively: once, few, many, or a class where the clone is expanded.

-	TRBV11-3	TRBJ1-1	-	TGTGCCAGCAGCTCTGAATCGGGGGGTCGAGCTTTCTTT	CASSSESGGRAFF
-	TRBV11-2	TRBJ2-1	-	TGTGCCAGCAGCTCGTCCTCGCGAGAGCAGTTCTTC	CASSSSSREQFF
-	TRBV7-8	TRBJ2-6	-	TGTGCCAGCAGCCCTCCGGGTGCCTCTGGGGCCAACGTCCTGACTTTC	CASSPPGASGANVLTF
-	TRBV28	TRBJ2-3	-	TGTGCCAGCAGTCTCAGGGATTACACGGATACGCAGTATTTT	CASSLRDYTDTQYF
-	TRBV5-6	TRBJ1-2	-	TGTGCCAGCAGCTACGGGAACCTAAACACCTTC	CASSYGNLNTF
-	TRBV6-5	TRBJ2-1	-	TGTGCCAGCACCGACGTGGGTGTGGGCAAGAATGAGCAGTTCTTC	CASTDVGVGKNEQFF
-	TRBV13	TRBJ2-7	-	TGTGCCAGCAGCTTAGAAGCCGTATCCGAGCAGTACTTC	CASSLEAVSEQYF
-	TRBV3-1/TRBV3-2	TRBJ2-7	-	TGTGCCAGCAGCCAATGGGCAGGGGTGGGCGAGCAGTACTTC	CASSQWAGVGEQYF
-	TRBV21-1	TRBJ2-3	-	TGTGCCAGCAGCCGAGGGGGAGGGGACAACACAGATACGCAGTATTTT	CASSRGGGDNTDTQYF
-	TRBV6-6	TRBJ1-5	once	TGTGCCAGCAGTCCGACTAGGGCAGGTAATAGCAATCAGCCCCAGCATTTT	CASSPTRAGNSNQPQHF
TRBD2	TRBV3-1/TRBV3-2	TRBJ2-1	few	TGTGCCAGCAGCTCCCGGCTAGCGGGAGGTGAGCAGTTCTTC	CASSSRLAGGEQFF
TRBD1	TRBV5-6	TRBJ1-4	-	TGTGCCAGCAGCCCGACGACAGGGGGCCTAGAAAAACTGTTTTTT	CASSPTTGGLEKLFF
-	TRBV6-2/TRBV6-3	TRBJ1-5	-	TGTGCCAGCAGCCACGACCAGGGTTTTCGCAATCAGCCCCAGCATTTT	CASSHDQGFRNQPQHF
-	TRBV5-1	TRBJ1-4	-	TGCGCCAGCAGCTTGGGTACACAACGGGGGGAAAAACTGTTTTTT	CASSLGTQRGEKLFF
TRBD1	TRBV6-5	TRBJ2-7	-	TGTGCCAGCAGGGCCGGGACAGGATTTTCCTACGAGCAGTACTTC	CASRAGTGFSYEQYF
-	TRBV19	TRBJ1-5	many	TGTGCCAGTACCCCGGGGAGGGCATCGAATCAGCCCCAGCATTTT	CASTPGRASNQPQHF
TRBD2	TRBV10-2	TRBJ2-7	-	TGCGCCACCCTAGCTAGCGGGAGTGGTGGCGAGCAGTACTTC	CATLASGSGGEQYF
TRBD1	TRBV6-5	TRBJ1-1	-	TGTGCCAGCAGTTCGACAGGGGGCAACACTGAAGCTTTCTTT	CASSSTGGNTEAFF
-	TRBV6-5	TRBJ1-5	-	TGTGCCAGCAGGAGACAGTGGGATCAGCCCCAGCATTTT	CASRRQWDQPQHF
-	TRBV5-1	TRBJ2-7	-	TGCGCCAGCAGCTTGGGGACGGACGGGGTTGGCGAGCAGTACTTC	CASSLGTDGVGEQYF
TRBD2	TRBV6-5	TRBJ2-7	-	TGTGCCAGCAGTTCCCAGGGTAGCGGGTCGTTCGAGCAGTACTTC	CASSSQGSGSFEQYF
-	TRBV19	TRBJ1-6	-	TGTGCCAGTAGTTTTGAAAAGCGAGGTTCACCCCTCCACTTT	CASSFEKRGSPLHF
-	TRBV5-1	TRBJ2-1	many	TGCGCCAGCAGCTTGGAGCCGCCTACCCATGAGCAGTTCTTC	CASSLEPPTHEQFF
-	TRBV14	TRBJ2-7	-	TGTGCCAGCAGCCTCAAGGCGATCGGGACAACATCCTACGAGCAGTACTTC	CASSLKAIGTTSYEQYF
TRBD2	TRBV7-2	TRBJ2-2	-	TGTGCCAGCAGCGTAGCGGGGGGAATATTGGGGGAGCTGTTTTTT	CASSVAGGILGELFF
TRBD1	TRBV10-3	TRBJ2-1	-	TGTGCCATCAGTGACCTCGGACAGGGACGTGGAAATGAGCAGTTCTTC	CAISDLGQGRGNEQFF
TRBD2	TRBV4-1	TRBJ2-1	-	TGCGCCAGCAGCCAAGGCAGGTTCGGGACTAGCGGTGAGCAGTTCTTC	CASSQGRFGTSGEQFF
-	TRBV29-1	TRBJ2-7	few	TGCAGCGTTGGACAGATAAACTACGAGCAGTACTTC	CSVGQINYEQYF
-	TRBV5-4	TRBJ2-4	few	TGTGCCAGCAGCCCCGCCCCAACAGGAGCCAAAAACATTCAGTACTTC	CASSPAPTGAKNIQYF
-	TRBV5-1	TRBJ1-4	-	TGCGCCAGCAGCCGTGGGAGGGGCGCAACTAATGAAAAACTGTTTTTT	CASSRGRGATNEKLFF
-	TRBV5-6	TRBJ2-5	few	TGTGCCAGCAGCTTGCCTCAAGAGACCCAGTACTTC	CASSLPQETQYF
TRBD1	TRBV5-5	TRBJ2-2	-	TGTGCCAGCAGCTTGTCTCTTGGGACAGGGTCCGGACAGGGGACCGGGGAGCTGTTTTTT	CASSLSLGTGSGQGTGELFF
TRBD2	TRBV5-4	TRBJ2-1	-	TGTGCCAGCAGCCCCGGACTAGCGGGGCCGGCGGGCAATGAGCAGTTCTTC	CASSPGLAGPAGNEQFF
TRBD1	TRBV7-9	TRBJ1-6	few	TGTGCCAGCAGTTCCGGGACAGGGCCGAATTCACCCCTCCACTTT	CASSSGTGPNSPLHF
-	TRBV28	TRBJ2-1	-	TGTGCCAGCAGTTTAGCGCTCTCCTACAATGAGCAGTTCTTC	CASSLALSYNEQFF
-	TRBV11-2	TRBJ1-4	few	TGTGCCAGCAGCTACGGACAGATCAATGAAAAACTGTTTTTT	CASSYGQINEKLFF
-	TRBV30	TRBJ2-7	-	TGTGCCTGGACCAACCGGGAAGAGCAGTACTTC	CAWTNREEQYF
-	TRBV9	TRBJ1-3	-	TGTGCCAGCAGCCTCCGGTCTGGAAACACCATATATTTT	CASSLRSGNTIYF
-	TRBV5-4	TRBJ2-2	once	TGTGCCAGCAGCAATACGAGGACAGTGAACGGGGAGCTGTTTTTT	CASSNTRTVNGELFF
-	TRBV20-1	TRBJ2-5	-	TGCAGTGCTAGTTCTAGGTCCCGGAATCCTGATGTATTGACCCAGTACTTC	CSASSRSRNPDVLTQYF
-	TRBV3-1/TRBV3-2	TRBJ2-1	-	TGTGCCAGCAGCCAAGATTTTAGGGGAACAGGGATCCATGAGCAGTTCTTC	CASSQDFRGTGIHEQFF
-	TRBV6-1	TRBJ2-5	-	TGTGCCAGCAGTGAAGTTGGTAGCGTTCGTGGGACCCAGTACTTC	CASSEVGSVRGTQYF
-	TRBV11-2	TRBJ2-4	-	TGTGCCAGCAGCTTATTACGAGGCGCCAAAAACATTCAGTACTTC	CASSLLRGAKNIQYF
-	TRBV30	TRBJ1-6	-	TGTGCTCTCGTCGCCCGGGATAATTCACCCCTCCACTTT	CALVARDNSPLHF
TRBD1	TRBV5-4	TRBJ2-3	-	TGTGCCAGCAGTAAGGGGGCGACTAGCACAGATACGCAGTATTTT	CASSKGATSTDTQYF
TRBD1	TRBV7-9	TRBJ2-7	-	TGTGCCAGCATCCAGGGGGCAGCGAGCTCCTACGAGCAGTACTTC	CASIQGAASSYEQYF